Detailed here is one TCR beta chain. Antigen: not known. The study ran its PCR with 60 Vbeta and 13 Jbeta primers. Profiled with immunoSEQ multiplex PCR; TCRdb holds only in-frame clones, not every one. The repertoire holds 54,000 or so clones, less than 85% seen once, with around 19% in the top ten. Trimming took off 1 base at V and 9 bases at J, with 13 bases between the two ends. Germline loops: CDR1 SQVTM, CDR2 ANQGSEA. This CDR3 has 13 amino acids. The sample is drawn from a study of cytomegalovirus exposure and HLA in healthy donors. Study-level points and caveats: For presence/absence analyses, sequencing depth was assumed to be roughly uniform across donors. Immune exposure data for these donors was limited to CMV serostatus. Of the V segments, some could not be distinguished, including TRBV6-2 and TRBV6-3, and were excluded. Equally common other TCR beta chains were less clonally expanded than HLA-associated ones, a later analysis found.

This chain uses TRBV29-1 with TRBJ2-1; no definite D call. Material for sequencing was PBMCs. The TCR comes from an older woman in good health and CMV-seropositive. The CDR3, as DNA: TGCAGCGTTGAAGGAGCCCCGCGAGGTGAGCAGTTCTTC. Its protein is CSVEGAPRGEQFF.